This entry features one TCR beta chain sequence. Germline CDR1 reads LNHNV; CDR2 reads YYDKDF (reference sequence). There are 16 residues in the CDR3. Trimming shortened V by 0 bases and J by 10 bases, and 16 bases separated the two germline ends. The data were obtained in a study of blood T cell repertoires in COVID-19. Repertoires were generated with immunoSEQ multiplex PCR, while TCRdb's copy carries only in-frame clones and drops some. This table holds 200,000 to 250,000 clones, around 80% found once. The sequence came from a young man with active or convalescent COVID-19. Sequenced input: peripheral blood. The chain uses TRBV15 and TRBJ1-6; D possibly corresponds to TRBD1 (5 bases). The CDR3 sequence: CATSRDGRGYRSPLHF. Written as DNA, the CDR3 is TGTGCCACCAGCAGAGACGGTAGGGGTTATCGGTCACCCCTCCACTTT. Complete variable domain (other parts from reference TRBV15 and TRBJ1-6): DAMVIQNPRYQVTQFGKPVTLSCSQTLNHNVMYWYQQKSSQAPKLLFHYYDKDFNNEADTPDNFQSRRPNTSFCFLDIRSPGLGDTAMYLCATSRDGRGYRSPLHFGNGTRLTVT.